These 12 T cell receptor beta chains share one sample of origin, sequenced in a study of T cells after yellow fever vaccination. TCRdb processed the 5' RACE reads anew with MiXCR; each CDR3 protein has one entry. The repertoire holds about 340,000 distinct CDR3 sequences, with approximately 13% as singletons. The sequenced sample was CD4+ T cells sorted from PBMCs, obtained 15 days after the yellow fever booster vaccination. Receptors were obtained from a man in his late teens or twenties who received the YFV17D yellow fever vaccine.

The sample holds a few counts of this clonotype. The chain recombines TRBV25-1 with TRBJ1-3, with D hard to call. V gave up 6 bases and J gave up 0 bases, with 12 bases separating them. Germline V gives CDR1 MGHDK, CDR2 SYGVNS. There are 15 residues in the CDR3. This chain's CDR3 is CASRETGSSGNTIYF. CDR3 DNA sequence: TGTGCCAGCAGGGAGACGGGGAGCTCTGGAAACACCATATATTTT.

This CDR3 is CASRRTTYGYTF. The CDR3 DNA is TGTGCCAGCAGAAGGACGACCTATGGCTACACCTTC. This sequence joins TRBV12-3 or TRBV12-4 and TRBJ1-2; no clear D gene. V lost 6 bases and J lost 4, with 9 bases in between. This CDR3 has 12 amino acids.

The chain uses TRBV12-3 or TRBV12-4 and TRBJ1-3; D is perhaps TRBD1 (6 bases). This CDR3 spans 16 amino acids. V shed 5 bases and J shed 2 bases, with 16 bases lying between them. CDR3 bases: TGTGCCAGCAGTCTACGGACAGATGGGCCTGGAAACACCATATATTTT. Translated, it gives CASSLRTDGPGNTIYF.

The sample holds a few counts of this clonotype. The chain has TRBV12-3 or TRBV12-4 and TRBJ2-1; weak D call: TRBD2 (5 bases). This CDR3 comprises 14 residues. V dropped 0 bases and J dropped 5 bases, with 8 bases sitting between them. This chain's CDR3 is CASSLAPSHNEQFF. For the CDR3, the DNA is TGTGCCAGCAGTTTAGCGCCTAGCCACAATGAGCAGTTCTTC.

The table lists this clonotype with a few counts. This sequence joins TRBV7-2 and TRBJ2-5; the D is unclear. Trimming left V 3 bases short and J 6 bases short, with 5 bases between. Germline loops: CDR1 SGHTA, CDR2 FQGNSA. This CDR3 region has 11 residues. The CDR3 DNA follows: TGTGCCAGCAGCTTCCGGCAGACCCAGTACTTC. It codes for CASSFRQTQYF.

This clonotype was detected a few times. The CDR3 DNA follows: TGCGCCAGCAGCTTGGAAAGGGTCAACTATGGCTACACCTTC. This translates into CASSLERVNYGYTF. The V call is TRBV5-1, the J call TRBJ1-2, with no clear D. Germline V gives CDR1 SGHRS, CDR2 YFSETQ. The CDR3 totals 14 residues. The germline V and J ends were trimmed by 0 bases and 2 bases, with 8 bases remaining between them.

The chain is built from TRBV9 and TRBJ1-1, with D unclear. This CDR3 has 15 amino acids. The germline CDR1 and CDR2 sequences are SGDLS and YYNGEE. V was clipped by 1 base and J by 6 bases, with 16 bases between them. The CDR3 loop is CASSVFPRLESEAFF. CDR3 DNA sequence: TGTGCCAGCAGCGTATTCCCGCGACTGGAATCTGAAGCTTTCTTT. Full variable domain (missing parts from reference TRBV9 and TRBJ1-1): DSGVTQTPKHLITATGQRVTLRCSPRSGDLSVYWYQQSLDQGLQFLIQYYNGEERAKGNILERFSAQQFPDLHSELNLSSLELGDSALYFCASSVFPRLESEAFFGQGTRLTVV.

In its sample, this clonotype was seen many times. V usage is TRBV5-1 and J usage is TRBJ2-7; 9 bases map to TRBD1. The V gene end was trimmed by 5 bases and the J gene end by 1 base; junction bases not matched to a gene: 7. CDR3 size: 15 residues. CDR1 SGHRS and CDR2 YFSETQ come from the germline V gene. CDR3 sequence reads: CASSSGTGISYEQYV. CDR3 coding DNA: TGCGCCAGCAGTTCCGGGACAGGGATATCCTACGAGCAGTACGTC.

The chain combines TRBV30 with TRBJ1-6, with 7 bases lining up with TRBD1. The CDR3 spans 17 residues. V lost 3 bases to trimming and J lost 5 bases; unmatched junction nucleotides: 13. Germline assignment: CDR1 GTSNPN and CDR2 SVGIG (reference sequence). For the CDR3, the DNA is TGTGCCTGGAGCTCTCGAGACAGGGCCCGGCATAATTCACCCCTCCACTTT. Residues: CAWSSRDRARHNSPLHF.

This clonotype showed up just a few times. The gene calls are TRBV12-3 or TRBV12-4 and TRBJ2-1; the match to TRBD2 covers 9 bases. V lost 4 bases and J lost 6; bases outside the gene matches: 13. The CDR3 contains 17 residues. The CDR3 sequence is CASSYPWGAGGPNEQFF. The CDR3 DNA follows: TGTGCCAGCAGTTACCCCTGGGGGGCGGGGGGGCCCAATGAGCAGTTCTTC.

V is TRBV18 and J is TRBJ2-7; a possible D gene is TRBD2 (5 bases). V was cut by 6 bases and J by 5 bases, with 14 bases left in between. The CDR3 runs to 13 residues. Germline lookup yields CDR1 KGHSH and CDR2 LQKENI. CDR3: CASSRRLSHEQYF. The CDR3 DNA reads TGTGCCAGCTCTCGGAGGCTATCCCACGAGCAGTACTTC.

This clonotype was found a few times. This chain uses TRBV12-5 with TRBJ1-5; 8 nucleotides align to TRBD1. Germline V CDR1 and CDR2: LGHNT, FRNRAP. This CDR3 region has 16 residues. The V segment lost 8 bases and the J segment 3 bases; nucleotides outside the gene matches: 12. In nucleotides, the CDR3 is TGTGCTAGTTCCATCTCAGGGGGCAAATTCAATCAGCCCCAGCATTTT. Protein product: CASSISGGKFNQPQHF.